A single sample is the source of the 28 T cell receptor beta chains below, sequenced in a study of regulatory T cells in long-lasting Graves disease. iRepertoire HTBI primers and Arm-PCR of CDR3 regions built TCR beta libraries. TCRdb analysed the multiplex PCR reads with MiXCR anew, one entry per CDR3 protein. Of around 460,000 distinct CDR3 sequences listed, 13% to 15% are singletons. Regarding time point: newly diagnosed GD, antithyroid drugs for less than 3 months. Generation of the TCR library employed RNA extracted from PBMCs. The sample was also linked to a second study, of T cells in Graves' hyperthyroidism and ophthalmopathy.

Source: peripheral blood mononuclear cells (PBMCs), taken at new diagnosis, from a patient treated with antithyroid drugs. The receptors were gathered from a woman aged 45-60 years with Graves disease.

This clonotype was observed at least ten times. The chain links TRBV20-1 to TRBJ2-3; TRBD2 aligns across 7 bases. The germline V gene has CDR1 DFQATT and CDR2 SNEGSKA (reference sequence). After removal of 5 bases from V and 0 bases from J, the junction contained 8 bases not matched to a gene. The CDR3 has 15 amino acids. CDR3 nucleotides: TGCAGTGCTGCCCTAGCGGCTAGTAGCACAGATACGCAGTATTTT. It is translated as CSAALAASSTDTQYF.

The chain uses TRBV5-6 and TRBJ1-1; D is ambiguous. V lost 4 bases and J lost 7, with 23 bases in between. CDR1 is SGHDT, CDR2 YYEEEE, per germline. The CDR3 consists of 16 residues. CDR3 residues: CASSPAAVRGLVEAFF. In DNA, the CDR3 is TGTGCCAGCAGCCCCGCGGCTGTCCGGGGATTGGTTGAAGCTTTCTTT.

This clonotype was seen repeatedly, ten times or more. The chain links TRBV7-9 to TRBJ2-3; TRBD1 might be the D (6 bases). V was pared by 3 bases and J by 7 bases, with 17 bases between. The V gene's germline CDR1 is SEHNR and CDR2 FQNEAQ (reference sequence). The CDR3 runs to 15 residues. CDR3 residues: CASSLGAAVQNTQYF. As DNA, the CDR3 is TGTGCCAGCAGCTTGGGGGCGGCGGTTCAGAATACGCAGTATTTT.

The chain links TRBV5-1 to TRBJ2-1; D is uncertain. The V gene's germline CDR1 is SGHRS and CDR2 YFSETQ. The V and J ends lost 1 base and 2 bases respectively, with 10 bases between them. The CDR3 length is 15 residues. The CDR3 nucleotides read TGCGCCAGCAGCTTGAGGGCTGACGCCTACAATGAGCAGTTCTTC. Translation: CASSLRADAYNEQFF.

In this sample, this clonotype turned up many times. This chain uses TRBV30 with TRBJ1-1; D unresolved. The ends were cut back, 3 bases at V and 0 bases at J, with 5 bases in the middle. The CDR3 consists of 12 residues. Germline V CDR1 and CDR2: GTSNPN, SVGIG (reference sequence). DNA of the CDR3: TGTGCCTGGAGGGAATTGAACACTGAAGCTTTCTTT. This gives the protein CAWRELNTEAFF. Full variable domain (outside the CDR3, taken from reference TRBV30 and TRBJ1-1): SQTIHQWPATLVQPVGSPLSLECTVEGTSNPNLYWYRQAAGRGLQLLFYSVGIGQISSEVPQNLSASRPQDRQFILSSKKLLLSDSGFYLCAWRELNTEAFFGQGTRLTVV.

The chain has TRBV28 and TRBJ1-3; D is unclear. Trimming stripped 3 bases from V and 7 bases from J, with 16 bases between. There are 15 residues in the CDR3. Germline-derived CDR1 and CDR2 are MDHEN and SYDVKM. CDR3: CASSFGVVTWNTIYF. The CDR3 region has the DNA TGTGCCAGCAGTTTCGGGGTTGTCACTTGGAACACCATATATTTT.

This clonotype was picked up many times. This chain connects TRBV20-1 to TRBJ1-5; D is unclear. Germline lookup yields CDR1 DFQATT and CDR2 SNEGSKA (reference sequence). The CDR3 runs 13 residues. The V and J ends lost 1 base and 0 bases respectively, with 4 bases between them. The CDR3 is CSARAGSNQPQHF. CDR3 DNA: TGCAGTGCTAGAGCAGGTAGCAATCAGCCCCAGCATTTT.

The chain couples TRBV20-1 to TRBJ2-3, with D possibly called TRBD1 or TRBD2 (5 bases each). Germline CDR1 and CDR2: DFQATT and SNEGSKA (reference sequence). Trimming cost V 3 bases and J 2 bases, with 15 bases left between them. The CDR3 is made up of 15 amino acids. CDR3 protein: CSASPGPPFTDTQYF. The CDR3, as DNA: TGCAGTGCTAGCCCGGGACCCCCATTCACAGATACGCAGTATTTT.

CDR3: CATSGQGAEKLFF. CDR3 nucleotides: TGTGCCACCAGCGGACAGGGGGCGGAAAAACTGTTTTTT. The gene calls are TRBV15 and TRBJ1-4; 11 nucleotides agree with TRBD1. This CDR3 region has 13 residues. Germline CDR1 is LNHNV and CDR2 is YYDKDF (reference sequence). Germline trimming cut 5 bases from V and 8 bases from J; bases unmatched to any gene: 1. Looking up the rest from reference TRBV15 and TRBJ1-4 gives the full variable domain: DAMVIQNPRYQVTQFGKPVTLSCSQTLNHNVMYWYQQKSSQAPKLLFHYYDKDFNNEADTPDNFQSRRPNTSFCFLDIRSPGLGDTAMYLCATSGQGAEKLFFGSGTQLSVL.

A word on this clonotype: A single base separates this from a much larger clone, so it may be a read error. The V and J genes are TRBV2 and TRBJ2-2, with D uncertain. This CDR3 region has 13 residues. V lost 10 bases and J 3 bases, leaving 12 bases between the germline ends. CDR1 SNHLY and CDR2 FYNNEI come from the germline V gene. CDR3 sequence: CAIVTRYTGELFF. The CDR3 DNA is TGTGCCATTGTTACTCGCTACACCGGGGAGCTGTTTTTT.

This clonotype has a handful of counts. One end of the junction varies from germline; a read error may be responsible. In nucleotides, the CDR3 is TGTGCCAGCAATAGCGACAGCCTAGTCCCTCCCTTC. Translated, it gives CASNSDSLVPPF. This chain links TRBV2 with TRBJ1-2; tentative D call: TRBD1 (5 bases). CDR3 length: 12 amino acids. Per germline, CDR1 SNHLY and CDR2 FYNNEI.

Comment on this clonotype: This likely reflects a read error, since a far larger clone is one base away. The chain carries TRBV6-9 and TRBJ2-1; no reliable D call. Germline CDR1 is MNHGY and CDR2 is SVAAGI. The CDR3 spans 15 residues. CDR3 residues: CTSSYSGSSYNEQFF. The CDR3 DNA follows: TGTACCAGCAGTTACTCTGGTAGCTCCTACAATGAGCAGTTCTTC.

The chain links TRBV6-2 or TRBV6-3 to TRBJ2-3, with 7 bases lining up with TRBD2. With V trimmed by 0 bases and J by 6 bases, 12 bases remained unmatched. Germline V gene sequence: CDR1 MNHEY, CDR2 SVGEGT. The CDR3 totals 17 residues. The DNA of the CDR3 is TGTGCCAGCAGTTACTCGACGTGGCTAGCGGCGGCCGATACGCAGTATTTT. Its protein product is CASSYSTWLAAADTQYF.

This clonotype has just a few counts. CDR3 DNA sequence: TGTGCCAGCAGTGAGACTAGCGGGAGATCCGGGGAGCTGTTTTTT. It codes for CASSETSGRSGELFF. V gene TRBV27 combines with J gene TRBJ2-2, with 12 nucleotides matching TRBD2. V was clipped by 5 bases and J by 6 bases; unmatched bases: 4. Germline V gene lookup returns CDR1 MNHEY and CDR2 SMNVEV (reference sequence). This CDR3 region has 15 residues.

This clonotype was recorded at least ten times. The chain uses TRBV28 and TRBJ2-1; 8 bases agree with TRBD2. Germline trimming cut 4 bases from V and 12 bases from J; bases unmatched to any gene: 14. Germline lookup yields CDR1 MDHEN and CDR2 SYDVKM. The CDR3 loop spans 15 amino acids. CDR3: CASSSSGSAIGVQFF. Written as DNA, the CDR3 is TGTGCCAGCAGTTCGAGCGGGAGTGCGATCGGGGTGCAGTTCTTC.

The sample holds a few counts of this clonotype. The chain recombines TRBV6-1 with TRBJ1-1; D not resolved. The germline CDR1 and CDR2 sequences are MNHNS and SASEGT. The CDR3 has 13 residues. V lost 2 bases and J 3 bases, leaving 7 bases between the germline ends. The CDR3: CASSERRYTEAFF. The CDR3 nucleotides read TGTGCCAGCAGTGAAAGGAGGTACACTGAAGCTTTCTTT.

There are many counts of this clonotype. The genes are TRBV2 and TRBJ2-2; no clear D. Trimming cost V 6 bases and J 7 bases, with 12 bases left between them. The CDR3 runs 13 residues. The germline V gene encodes CDR1 SNHLY and CDR2 FYNNEI. CDR3 nucleotides: TGTGCCAGCAGGGAACACGTCGGCGGGGAGCTGTTTTTT. Translation gives CASREHVGGELFF. Full variable domain (rest looked up from reference TRBV2 and TRBJ2-2): EPEVTQTPSHQVTQMGQEVILRCVPISNHLYFYWYRQILGQKVEFLVSFYNNEISEKSEIFDDQFSVERPDGSNFTLKIRSTKLEDSAMYFCASREHVGGELFFGEGSRLTVL.

Notes on this clonotype: This may be a read error: a much more frequent sequence differs by one nucleotide. The chain is built from TRBV6-1 and TRBJ2-7, with D tentatively TRBD1 (8 bases). The V gene's germline CDR1 is MNHNS and CDR2 SASEGT. The CDR3 covers 14 residues. The CDR3 DNA follows: TGTACCAGCAGTGCGAGGACAGGGAGGGGCGAGCAGTACTTC. Its protein is CTSSARTGRGEQYF.

This clonotype was recorded a few times. One base away lies a much larger clone, so this may be a sequencing read error. The rearrangement links TRBV11-2 to TRBJ2-5; 8 bases fit TRBD1. The germline CDR1 and CDR2 sequences are SGHAT and FQNNGV. This CDR3 has 15 amino acids. CDR3 sequence reads: CASSPQTGDQETPYF. The CDR3 DNA sequence: TGTGCCAGCAGCCCCCAGACAGGGGACCAAGAGACCCCGTACTTC.

The chain has TRBV27 and TRBJ2-1; perhaps D is TRBD1 or TRBD2 (7 bases each). V shed 8 bases and J shed 5 bases, with 16 bases lying between them. The length of the CDR3 is 14 residues. Germline assignment: CDR1 MNHEY and CDR2 SMNVEV (reference sequence). In nucleotides, the CDR3 is TGTGCCAGCGGGGAGGGACAGCCAAACAATGAGCAGTTCTTC. This encodes CASGEGQPNNEQFF.

This clonotype was found many times. This chain uses TRBV7-2 with TRBJ2-1; D unclear. This CDR3 has 15 residues. Germline V CDR1 and CDR2: SGHTA, FQGNSA. Trimming took 1 base from V and 7 from J, leaving 14 bases between them. CDR3 DNA: TGTGCCAGCAGCTTAGTCTTTGGCGAAGGAAATGAGCAGTTCTTC. This gives the protein CASSLVFGEGNEQFF. Complete variable domain (other parts from reference TRBV7-2 and TRBJ2-1): GAGVSQSPSNKVTEKGKDVELRCDPISGHTALYWYRQSLGQGLEFLIYFQGNSAPDKSGLPSDRFSAERTGGSVSTLTIQRTQQEDSAVYLCASSLVFGEGNEQFFGPGTRLTVL.

This clonotype was detected ten times or more. The V gene is TRBV3-1, the J gene TRBJ2-2, with a possible D match to TRBD2 (5 bases). Looked up from germline, CDR1 is LGHDT and CDR2 is YNNKEL (reference sequence). The CDR3 is 17 amino acids. V lost 4 bases, J lost 1 base, and 16 bases lay in between. Written as DNA, the CDR3 is TGTGCCAGCAGCCCCCTAGAGGGAGCGGAGAACACCGGGGAGCTGTTTTTT. Amino acids: CASSPLEGAENTGELFF.

The gene calls are TRBV19 and TRBJ2-7; a possible D gene is TRBD1 (6 bases). Near its end, the DNA agrees better with TRBJ2-4, so the J call may be wrong. This CDR3 spans 17 amino acids. CDR1 and CDR2 (germline): LNHDA, SQIVND (reference sequence). CDR3 protein: CASSITWTAGTKNIQYF. In DNA form, the CDR3 reads TGTGCCAGTAGTATTACATGGACAGCCGGAACCAAAAACATTCAGTACTTC.

This clonotype came up many times. At one end, the junction sequence differs from germline, possibly due to a read error. The J gene is TRBJ2-7, the V gene TRBV11-2, with 9 bases aligning to TRBD1. Germline V gives CDR1 SGHAT, CDR2 FQNNGV. CDR3 length: 15 residues. CDR3 sequence: CASSLGGQGFYGQYF. Written as DNA, the CDR3 is TGTGCCAGCAGCTTAGGGGGACAGGGATTTTACGGGCAGTACTTC.

This clonotype was observed at least ten times. In DNA form, the CDR3 reads TGTGCCATCAGTGATAGGAGCGGAGTGAACACCGGGGAGCTGTTTTTT. Protein sequence: CAISDRSGVNTGELFF. The V gene is TRBV10-3, the J gene TRBJ2-2; a weak D match, TRBD2 (5 bases). CDR3 length: 16 residues. Between the trimmed V and J ends, which lost 3 bases and 1 base, there was a span of 12 bases. The germline CDR1 and CDR2 sequences are ENHRY and SYGVKD.

This clonotype occurred many times. The chain combines TRBV5-1 with TRBJ2-3, with D unclear. Germline values: CDR1 SGHRS, CDR2 YFSETQ. Trimming cost V 4 bases and J 0 bases, with 15 bases left between them. This CDR3 contains 16 residues. The DNA of the CDR3 is TGCGCCAGCAGCCCACGTTACCCGCATAGCACAGATACGCAGTATTTT. Its protein product is CASSPRYPHSTDTQYF. Full variable domain (outside the CDR3, taken from reference TRBV5-1 and TRBJ2-3): KAGVTQTPRYLIKTRGQQVTLSCSPISGHRSVSWYQQTPGQGLQFLFEYFSETQRNKGNFPGRFSGRQFSNSRSEMNVSTLELGDSALYLCASSPRYPHSTDTQYFGPGTRLTVL.

J is TRBJ1-3 and V is TRBV28; D is unresolved. The CDR3 extends over 13 amino acids. V dropped 2 bases and J dropped 4 bases, with 6 bases sitting between them. Germline assignment: CDR1 MDHEN and CDR2 SYDVKM. The CDR3 sequence is CASSLPAGNTIYF. Written as DNA, the CDR3 is TGTGCCAGCAGTTTACCAGCCGGAAACACCATATATTTT.

This clonotype has ten or more counts. The chain combines TRBV5-1 with TRBJ2-3; 7 bases are a match to TRBD2. The length of the CDR3 is 13 residues. Unmatched junction bases numbered 3, after V lost 5 bases and J lost 3 bases. CDR1 is SGHRS, CDR2 YFSETQ, per germline. CDR3 bases: TGCGCCAGCAGAGCGGGAAGGACAGATACGCAGTATTTT. This encodes CASRAGRTDTQYF.